This TCR beta chain emerged from a study of T cells after yellow fever vaccination (dated by TCRdb to 2018 to 2020). With respect to the entire study: The SMART-Seq v4 Ultra Low Input RNA kit was used to prepare libraries from fractions with low cell numbers. To follow T-cell clones before and after both primary and booster YFV17D yellow fever vaccination, bulk TCR alpha and beta repertoires underwent longitudinal sequencing. Two healthy male donors, one aged 18 to 30 and one aged 30 to 40 years, were included in the cohort. Blood was collected at multiple timepoints before and after primary and secondary immunization, and bulk PBMC replicates and cell subsets were isolated.

A remark on this clonotype: What this receptor recognizes is not known. Per-base qualities were not stored, and no clone one base away is much larger.

The germline V gene specifies ENHRY as CDR1 and SYGVKD as CDR2. The CDR3 covers 14 residues, taking in both the cysteine and the phenylalanine. Of all the DNA, just the CDR3 is kept, 42 bases in frame from base 1. Trimming removed 7 bases from V and 8 bases from J; the gene matches leave 8 bases unexplained. TCR cDNA was made using 5'RACE template switching, a step that added a universal primer site and unique molecular identifiers. Priming of cDNA synthesis was performed from both the TCR alpha and TCR beta constant segments. Library amplification used two PCR steps, and the second PCR step added sample barcodes and sequencing adapters. Sequencing of libraries was done on Illumina HiSeq 2500 (2x100 bp) or NovaSeq (2x150 bp). The authors processed their data as follows. Reads were demultiplexed and collapsed into UMI consensus sequences with MIGEC, and V(D)J alignment was performed with MiXCR. Vaccine-responding clonotypes were identified with edgeR using replicate PBMC samples, with FDR below 0.01 and a log2 fold change above 5 up to day 15 being required. CD4 or CD8 identity was assigned to each bulk clonotype according to whether the clonotype was present at higher abundance in the sequenced CD4 repertoire or the sequenced CD8 repertoire. The public reads were run again by TCRdb, first through fastp at Q25 and then through MiXCR, and only productive beta chains were kept. Each CDR3 protein gets just one entry, which takes the most common genes and DNA from the rows behind it. TCRdb assigned the V and J calls; the authors' analysis was not used. This sample comprises 250,000 to 300,000 distinct CDR3 sequences, roughly 13% of them detected only once. 0.4% to 0.55% of the sample is held by the ten biggest clonotypes.

The intended sense of this specimen's treatment or condition label: live attenuated yellow fever vaccine strain. PBMCs were isolated from peripheral blood using a standard Ficoll-Paque protocol. CD4 and CD8 T-cell fractions were isolated with Dynabeads CD4 and CD8 positive selection kits. RNA was extracted with TriZol from bulk PBMCs, CD4 and CD8 fractions, and dextramer-positive and dextramer-negative fractions. The paper's findings and limits, for the study overall: A small fraction of clonotypes showed up in both the CD4 and CD8 compartments, probably as a result of convergent recombination. After the booster, most clones that had expanded after primary vaccination were detected again (over 95% of CD4 and 88% of CD8), suggesting broad maintenance of memory. Compared with the primary T-cell response, the secondary T-cell response was faster but weaker, reaching its peak on day 5 rather than on day 15. Computational filtering was required because FACS-sorted repertoires could contain abundant contaminating clonotypes from the bulk population. Because the study included only two donors, the extent to which the findings can be generalized is limited.

This sequence originates from a man in his thirties or forties who received the YFV17D yellow fever vaccine. The source was CD4+ T cells sorted from PBMCs, collected 45 days after the yellow fever booster vaccination. The V gene is TRBV10-3 and the J gene is TRBJ2-1; 10 bases in between match TRBD1. The CDR3 region has the sequence CAIKGDRGRDEQFF. The DNA is TGTGCCATCAAGGGGGACAGGGGCAGGGATGAGCAGTTCTTC.